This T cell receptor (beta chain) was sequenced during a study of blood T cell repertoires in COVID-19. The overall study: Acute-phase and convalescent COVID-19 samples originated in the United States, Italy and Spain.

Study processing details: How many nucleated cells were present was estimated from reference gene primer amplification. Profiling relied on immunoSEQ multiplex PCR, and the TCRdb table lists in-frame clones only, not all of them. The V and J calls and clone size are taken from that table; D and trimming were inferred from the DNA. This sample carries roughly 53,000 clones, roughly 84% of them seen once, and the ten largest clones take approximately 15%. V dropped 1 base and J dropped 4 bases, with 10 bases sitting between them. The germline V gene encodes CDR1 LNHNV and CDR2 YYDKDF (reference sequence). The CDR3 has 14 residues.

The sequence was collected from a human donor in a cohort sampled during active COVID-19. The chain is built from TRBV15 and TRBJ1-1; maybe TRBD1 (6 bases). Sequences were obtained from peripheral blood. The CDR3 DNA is TGTGCCACCAGCAGAGTACAGGGTTTCACTGAAGCTTTCTTT. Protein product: CATSRVQGFTEAFF.